Listed here are 11 T cell receptor beta chains from one sample, sequenced in a study of blood T cell repertoires in COVID-19. Sequencing was performed with immunoSEQ multiplex PCR; in TCRdb, only in-frame clones are kept and a portion is missing. The sample records 150,000 to 200,000 clones, 76% being singletons. The sequencing input was PBMCs or T cells enriched from blood (not recorded which). These receptors came from a woman aged 45-59 years with acute COVID-19.

This chain connects TRBV2 to TRBJ1-6; perhaps TRBD1 as D (6 bases). This CDR3 is 14 amino acids long. V lost 8 bases to trimming and J lost 5 bases, with 13 bases between them. Germline V gene sequence: CDR1 SNHLY, CDR2 FYNNEI. CDR3 residues: CASHADSDNSPLHF. The CDR3 nucleotides are TGTGCCAGCCATGCGGACAGTGATAATTCACCCCTCCACTTT.

J is TRBJ1-6 and V is TRBV7-9, with D possibly being TRBD1 (6 bases). Trimming took off 5 bases at V and 10 bases at J, with 15 bases between the two ends. Germline V gene lookup returns CDR1 SEHNR and CDR2 FQNEAQ (reference sequence). There are 14 residues in the CDR3. The CDR3 region is CASSPDTGNSPLHF. As DNA, the CDR3 is TGTGCCAGCAGCCCGGATACAGGGAACTCACCCCTCCACTTT.

The chain couples TRBV5-1 to TRBJ2-3; 8 bases map to TRBD2. With V trimmed by 1 base and J by 5 bases, 9 bases remained unmatched. The germline V gene encodes CDR1 SGHRS and CDR2 YFSETQ. The CDR3 length is 16 residues. In DNA, the CDR3 is TGCGCCAGCAGCTTGCTGGCGGGGGGTTCCGGAGATACGCAGTATTTT. Translated: CASSLLAGGSGDTQYF. The entire variable domain, with the rest obtained from reference TRBV5-1 and TRBJ2-3, is as follows: KAGVTQTPRYLIKTRGQQVTLSCSPISGHRSVSWYQQTPGQGLQFLFEYFSETQRNKGNFPGRFSGRQFSNSRSEMNVSTLELGDSALYLCASSLLAGGSGDTQYFGPGTRLTVL.

The chain employs TRBV5-4 and TRBJ2-3; TRBD2 agrees at 10 bases. Germline trimming cut 4 bases from V and 1 base from J; bases unmatched to any gene: 6. The V gene's germline CDR1 is SGHNT and CDR2 YYREEE (reference sequence). The CDR3 runs 16 residues. The CDR3: CASSRASGGRTDTQYF. The CDR3 DNA sequence: TGTGCCAGCAGCAGGGCTAGCGGGGGTCGCACAGATACGCAGTATTTT.

The chain carries TRBV4-1 and TRBJ2-3; TRBD1 might be the D (6 bases). Germline V gene data show CDR1 as MGHRA and CDR2 as YSYEKL. CDR3 size: 16 residues. V was shortened by 4 bases and J by 0 bases, with 14 bases between the two germline ends. The CDR3 nucleotides read TGCGCCAGCAGCCCTGGGACAATCTTAAGCACAGATACGCAGTATTTT. Residues: CASSPGTILSTDTQYF.

This clone occurred a few times. The CDR3 is CASSFGHQQVNTEAFF. CDR3 nucleotides: TGCGCCAGCAGCTTCGGGCACCAACAGGTGAACACTGAAGCTTTCTTT. V is TRBV5-1 and J is TRBJ1-1, with a weak D call TRBD1 (5 bases). V was clipped by 2 bases and J by 0 bases, with 14 bases between them. Germline CDR1 reads SGHRS; CDR2 reads YFSETQ. CDR3 length: 16 amino acids. The full variable domain, with the rest looked up from reference TRBV5-1 and TRBJ1-1, is KAGVTQTPRYLIKTRGQQVTLSCSPISGHRSVSWYQQTPGQGLQFLFEYFSETQRNKGNFPGRFSGRQFSNSRSEMNVSTLELGDSALYLCASSFGHQQVNTEAFFGQGTRLTVV.

This clone turned up a few times. The CDR3 loop is CASSDGTDSNQPQHF. CDR3 nucleotides: TGCGCCAGCAGCGACGGGACAGATAGCAATCAGCCCCAGCATTTT. The V and J genes are TRBV4-1 and TRBJ1-5; 7 positions agree with TRBD1. Losses at the gene ends were 5 bases for V and 0 bases for J; bases not matched to a gene: 4. The CDR3 runs to 15 residues. Per the germline V gene, CDR1 is MGHRA and CDR2 is YSYEKL.

V is TRBV4-1 and J is TRBJ2-3, with 9 bases lining up with TRBD2. J gave up 1 base and V 3 bases, and 5 bases lay outside the gene matches. Germline V CDR1 and CDR2: MGHRA, YSYEKL. The CDR3 is 16 amino acids. The CDR3 DNA sequence: TGCGCCAGCAGCCAGGCGACTAGCGGAGGCACAGATACGCAGTATTTT. It encodes CASSQATSGGTDTQYF.

The CDR3 reads CASSFGDVEAFF. The CDR3 nucleotides are TGTGCCAGCAGCTTCGGGGATGTAGAAGCTTTCTTT. The rearrangement links TRBV7-9 to TRBJ1-1; D remains ambiguous. The germline CDR1 and CDR2 sequences are SEHNR and FQNEAQ (reference sequence). V was clipped by 3 bases and J by 8 bases, with 10 bases between them. The CDR3 extends over 12 amino acids.

The chain uses TRBV5-1 and TRBJ1-2; D is unresolved. There are 14 residues in the CDR3. Trimming stripped 3 bases from V and 4 bases from J, with 13 bases between. Germline-derived CDR1 and CDR2 are SGHRS and YFSETQ. The CDR3 loop reads CASSSVSGLYGYTF. DNA of the CDR3: TGCGCCAGCAGCTCTGTCAGCGGACTCTATGGCTACACCTTC.

The chain has TRBV28 and TRBJ2-1; 7 positions match TRBD2. The CDR3 sequence is 16 residues long. The germline gives CDR1 MDHEN, CDR2 SYDVKM. Germline trimming cut 2 bases from V and 8 bases from J; bases unmatched to any gene: 12. The CDR3 DNA reads as TGTGCCAGCAGTTTAAACGGGGGGTCCCTTAGCGATGAGCAGTTCTTC. Protein: CASSLNGGSLSDEQFF.